The clone carrying this TCR beta chain was seen more than once but under ten times. Its target is not known. This record comes from a study of blood T cells in healthy people across ages. General study points: TCR beta diversity per million T cells fell roughly linearly with age. Naive CD4+ cells and diversity were both higher in long-lived donors than in aged donors.

A second PCR, run for roughly 7 to 12 cycles, used a sample-barcoded 5' primer plus a J-beta primer mix. TCRdb re-called the 5' RACE reads through MiXCR, storing one row per CDR3 protein. The sample holds approximately 830,000 distinct CDR3 sequences, about 59% seen once. The CDR3 is made up of 15 amino acids. V lost 5 bases, J lost 2 bases, and 15 bases lay in between. Germline V gene lookup returns CDR1 ENHRY and CDR2 SYGVKD. Individuals who donated were healthy Caucasians from Russia aged roughly 6 to 95. Per sample, a minimum of 6 million PBMCs were isolated. This sequence joins TRBV10-3 and TRBJ2-5; D is possibly TRBD1 or TRBD2 (5 bases each). This clonotype was obtained from a man aged 30 to 45 in good health. The sequencing input was blood. The CDR3 region is CAISHPGTVQETQYF. Here the CDR3 DNA reads TGTGCCATCAGTCACCCCGGGACCGTTCAAGAGACCCAGTACTTC.